This is a list of T cell receptor beta chains from one sample in a study of T cells in Graves' hyperthyroidism and ophthalmopathy. One entry per CDR3 protein results from TCRdb running MiXCR on the multiplex PCR reads. The profile covers fewer than 850,000 distinct CDR3 sequences, with 15% to 20% appearing a single time and roughly a sixth taken by the ten largest. Material for sequencing was blood. Receptor source: a man aged 50 or older with Graves' hyperthyroidism. Each CDR3 is given with its conserved first and last residue. D genes are given only for firm matches. Some rows mark clone size as missing; the rest say once, few, many or name a class of expanded clone.

v_call	clone_size	d_call	j_call	cdr3_nt	cdr3_aa
TRBV6-1	-	-	TRBJ2-3	TGTGCCAGCAGCCCAGTGGGGGTCCGTACAGATACGCAGTATTTT	CASSPVGVRTDTQYF
TRBV28	-	TRBD2	TRBJ2-1	TGTGCCAGCAGTGAGCTGACTAGCGGGAGGGTGGGTGAGCAGTTCTTC	CASSELTSGRVGEQFF
TRBV29-1	few	-	TRBJ1-1	TGCAGCGACGTGGGGGGCCAGGGCGGCACTGAAGCTTTCTTT	CSDVGGQGGTEAFF
TRBV4-3	-	-	TRBJ1-2	TGCGCCAGCAGCCAAGATCACGGAAACAACGGTGGCTACACCTTC	CASSQDHGNNGGYTF
TRBV27	many	-	TRBJ1-4	TGTGCCAGCAACGCACAGGGATCGGGTGAAAAACTGTTTTTT	CASNAQGSGEKLFF
TRBV20-1	-	TRBD2	TRBJ2-1	TGCAGTGCTAGTCTCGGACTAGCGGGAGGTAGCAATGAGCAGTTCTTC	CSASLGLAGGSNEQFF
TRBV28	-	-	TRBJ2-1	TGTGCCAGCAGTGTCCTCGGCCTAGCTAAATCCAATGAGCAGTGCTTC	CASSVLGLAKSNEQCF
TRBV6-5	many	TRBD1	TRBJ2-1	TGTGCCAGCAGTTACTCGGCAGGGGGAGTGAATGAGCAGTTCTTC	CASSYSAGGVNEQFF
TRBV9	-	TRBD2	TRBJ2-1	TGTGCCAGCAGCCCCCGGGACAGGGTTCGTAATTTGACTAGCGGGAGACCGTACAATGAGCAGTTCTTC	CASSPRDRVRNLTSGRPYNEQFF
TRBV19	few	TRBD2	TRBJ2-2	TGTGCCAGTAGTATACTAGCGGTATACACCGGGGAGCTGTTTTTT	CASSILAVYTGELFF
TRBV6-1	many	TRBD2	TRBJ2-7	TGTGCCAGCAGTGAATATAACGGGAGGAGTTACGAGCAGTACTTC	CASSEYNGRSYEQYF
TRBV5-1	-	-	TRBJ1-2	TGCGCCAGCAGCTTGGCCAGCTATTCTAACTATGGCTACACCTTC	CASSLASYSNYGYTF
TRBV28	many	-	TRBJ2-5	TGTGCCAGCAACTCCCCGTGGGCCCAAGAGACCCAGTACTTC	CASNSPWAQETQYF
TRBV29-1	-	-	TRBJ2-7	TGCAGCGTTGAGGACAGTTCCTACGAGCAGTACTTC	CSVEDSSYEQYF
TRBV19	few	TRBD2	TRBJ2-1	TGTGCCAGTAGCCGGGAGAGAGCGGGAGGGCCGAGGGATGAGCAGTTCTTC	CASSRERAGGPRDEQFF
TRBV11-2	many	-	TRBJ2-5	TGTGCCAGCAGCCCCTCGGACCGAAACCAAGAGACCCAGTACTTC	CASSPSDRNQETQYF
TRBV7-2	many	-	TRBJ2-4	TGTGCCAGCAGCTTGGGGAGACAGGTAGCCAAAAACATTCAGTACTTC	CASSLGRQVAKNIQYF
TRBV2	many	TRBD2	TRBJ2-1	TGTGCCAGCAGTGCGCGGGAGGGCCCCTATGAGCAGTTCTTC	CASSAREGPYEQFF
TRBV24-1	-	TRBD2	TRBJ2-1	TGTGCCACCAGTGAGTTGGGACTAGCTAATGAGCAGTTCTTC	CATSELGLANEQFF
TRBV24-1	few	TRBD2	TRBJ2-3	TGTGCCAGCAGTTTGAGCCTAGCGGACCTCACAGATACGCGGTATTTT	CASSLSLADLTDTRYF
TRBV2	many	-	TRBJ1-4	TGTGCCAGCAGCAGTAGTGGGACTAATGAAAAACTGTTTTTT	CASSSSGTNEKLFF
TRBV5-1	few	-	TRBJ1-2	TGCGCCAGCAGCCCGAATTCGGGGCAGGGCTACACCTTC	CASSPNSGQGYTF
TRBV7-3	few	TRBD1	TRBJ2-2	TGTGCCAGCAGCCCCTCCCCGGGACAGGCGAACACCGGGGAGCTGTTTTTT	CASSPSPGQANTGELFF